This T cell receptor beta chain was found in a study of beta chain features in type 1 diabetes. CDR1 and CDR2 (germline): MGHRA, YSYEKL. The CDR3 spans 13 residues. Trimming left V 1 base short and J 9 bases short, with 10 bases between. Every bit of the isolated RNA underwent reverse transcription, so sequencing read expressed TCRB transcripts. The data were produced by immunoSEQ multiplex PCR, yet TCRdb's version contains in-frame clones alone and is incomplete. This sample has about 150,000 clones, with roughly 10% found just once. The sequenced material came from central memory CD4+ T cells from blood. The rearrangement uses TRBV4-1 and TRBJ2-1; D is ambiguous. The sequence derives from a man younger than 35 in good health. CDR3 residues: CASSQAPATEQFF. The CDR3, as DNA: TGCGCCAGCAGCCAAGCGCCAGCGACTGAGCAGTTCTTC.